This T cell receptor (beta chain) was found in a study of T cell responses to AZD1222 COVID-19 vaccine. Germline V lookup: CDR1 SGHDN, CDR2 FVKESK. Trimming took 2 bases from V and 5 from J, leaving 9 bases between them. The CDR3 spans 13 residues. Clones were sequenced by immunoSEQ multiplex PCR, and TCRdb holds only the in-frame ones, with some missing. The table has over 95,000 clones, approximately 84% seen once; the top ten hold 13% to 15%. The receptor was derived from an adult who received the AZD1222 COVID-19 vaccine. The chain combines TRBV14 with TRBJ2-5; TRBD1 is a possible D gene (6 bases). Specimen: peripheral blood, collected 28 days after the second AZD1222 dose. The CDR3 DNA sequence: TGTGCCAGCAGCCAAAGGCAGGGGGAGACCCAGTACTTC. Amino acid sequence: CASSQRQGETQYF.